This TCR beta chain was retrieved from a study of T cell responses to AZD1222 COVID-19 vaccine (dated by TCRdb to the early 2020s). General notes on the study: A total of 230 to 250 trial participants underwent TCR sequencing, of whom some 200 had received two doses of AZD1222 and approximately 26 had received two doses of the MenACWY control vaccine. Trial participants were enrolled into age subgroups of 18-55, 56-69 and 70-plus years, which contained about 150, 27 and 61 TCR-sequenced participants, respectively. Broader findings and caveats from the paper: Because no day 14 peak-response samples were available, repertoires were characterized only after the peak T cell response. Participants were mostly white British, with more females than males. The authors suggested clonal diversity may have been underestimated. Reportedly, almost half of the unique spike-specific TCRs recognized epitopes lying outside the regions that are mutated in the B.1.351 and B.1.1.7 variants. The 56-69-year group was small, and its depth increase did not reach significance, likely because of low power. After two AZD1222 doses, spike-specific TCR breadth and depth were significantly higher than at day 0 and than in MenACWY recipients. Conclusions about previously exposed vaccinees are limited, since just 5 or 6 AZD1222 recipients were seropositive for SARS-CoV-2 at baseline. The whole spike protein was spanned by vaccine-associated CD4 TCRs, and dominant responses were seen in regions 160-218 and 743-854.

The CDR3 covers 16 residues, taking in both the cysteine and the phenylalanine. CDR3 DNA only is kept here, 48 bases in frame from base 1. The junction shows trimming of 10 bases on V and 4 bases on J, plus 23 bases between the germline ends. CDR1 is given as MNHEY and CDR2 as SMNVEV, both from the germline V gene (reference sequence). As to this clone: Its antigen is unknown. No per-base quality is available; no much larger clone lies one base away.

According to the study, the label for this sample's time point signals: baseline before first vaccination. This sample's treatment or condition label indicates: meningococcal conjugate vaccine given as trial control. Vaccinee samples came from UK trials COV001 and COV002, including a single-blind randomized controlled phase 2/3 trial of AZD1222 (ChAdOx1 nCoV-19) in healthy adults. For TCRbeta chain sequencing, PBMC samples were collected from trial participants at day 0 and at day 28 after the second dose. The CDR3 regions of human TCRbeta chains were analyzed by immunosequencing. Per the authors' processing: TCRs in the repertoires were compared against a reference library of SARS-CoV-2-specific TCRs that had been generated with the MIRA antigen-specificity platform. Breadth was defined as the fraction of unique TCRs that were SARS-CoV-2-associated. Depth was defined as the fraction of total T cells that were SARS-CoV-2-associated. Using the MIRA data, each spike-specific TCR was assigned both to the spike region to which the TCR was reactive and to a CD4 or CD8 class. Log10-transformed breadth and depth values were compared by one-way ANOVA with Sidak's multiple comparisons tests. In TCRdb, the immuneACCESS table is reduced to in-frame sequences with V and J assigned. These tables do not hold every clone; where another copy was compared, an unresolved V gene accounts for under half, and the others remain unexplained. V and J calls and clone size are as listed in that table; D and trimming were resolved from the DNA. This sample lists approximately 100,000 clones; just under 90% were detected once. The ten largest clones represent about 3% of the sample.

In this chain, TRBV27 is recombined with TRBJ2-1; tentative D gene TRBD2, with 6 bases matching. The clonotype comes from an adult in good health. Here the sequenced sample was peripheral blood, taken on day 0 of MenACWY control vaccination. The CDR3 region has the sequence CATGRGVPGTYNEQFF. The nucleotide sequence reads TGTGCCACCGGTCGAGGAGTTCCGGGGACTTACAATGAGCAGTTCTTC.